Presented here are 11 T cell receptor beta chains from one specimen sequenced in a study of OX40 agonist ivuxolimab in advanced cancers. Here immunoSEQ multiplex PCR was the method, and the copy in TCRdb shows in-frame clones only, minus some. The sample gives some 67,000 clones, around nine tenths of which show up once; approximately 0.25% is in the top ten. The sequencing used CD4+ or CD8+ T cells sorted from blood, collected in a trial of the OX40 agonist ivuxolimab. All receptors come from an adult with an advanced solid tumor such as melanoma, head and neck, liver or kidney cancer.

The J gene is TRBJ2-3, the V gene TRBV10-1, with 8 bases matching TRBD1. The CDR3 consists of 13 residues. V shed 4 bases and J 6 bases; nucleotides not matched to a gene: 3. Germline values: CDR1 WNHNN, CDR2 SYGVQD (reference sequence). Written as DNA, the CDR3 is TGCGCCAGCAGTGCGACAGGGGCCGATACGCAGTATTTT. Encoded protein: CASSATGADTQYF.

This clone was seen a few times. The chain carries TRBV19 and TRBJ1-1, with D hard to call. The CDR3 is 12 amino acids. Trimming cost V 3 bases and J 8 bases, with 10 bases left between them. Germline V CDR1 and CDR2: LNHDA, SQIVND (reference sequence). The CDR3 is CASSIAVREAFF. The CDR3 DNA follows: TGTGCCAGTAGTATCGCCGTCAGGGAAGCTTTCTTT.

The chain joins TRBV7-9 to TRBJ2-6; the match to TRBD2 covers 7 bases. The CDR3 extends over 17 amino acids. CDR1 and CDR2 (germline): SEHNR, FQNEAQ (reference sequence). With 5 bases clipped from V and 0 bases from J, the junction kept 7 bases outside the gene matches. Here the CDR3 DNA reads TGTGCCAGCAGCACCCGACTAGCCACCTCTGGGGCCAACGTCCTGACTTTC. It encodes CASSTRLATSGANVLTF.

The chain links TRBV15 to TRBJ1-2; D is perhaps TRBD1 (6 bases). The CDR3 contains 13 residues. Looked up from germline, CDR1 is LNHNV and CDR2 is YYDKDF (reference sequence). V was clipped by 4 bases and J by 8 bases, with 14 bases between them. In nucleotides, the CDR3 is TGTGCCACCAGCATCCCAGGGGCAGGGGGCTACACCTTC. It is translated as CATSIPGAGGYTF.

This clone turned up a few times. The chain joins TRBV7-9 to TRBJ2-1; D is undetermined. With 3 bases removed from V and 6 bases from J, the gap between germline ends came to 15 bases. CDR3 length: 15 residues. CDR1 is SEHNR, CDR2 FQNEAQ, per germline (reference sequence). Here the CDR3 DNA reads TGTGCCAGCAGCTTTTCATCCATAAACCTCAATGAGCAGTTCTTC. It encodes CASSFSSINLNEQFF.

The chain joins TRBV4-3 to TRBJ2-1; the D is unclear. V was clipped by 2 bases and J by 5 bases, with 7 bases between them. The CDR3 length is 13 residues. In germline, CDR1 is LGHNA, CDR2 YSLEER. CDR3 residues: CASSQTGNNEQFF. CDR3 bases: TGCGCCAGCAGCCAAACCGGAAACAATGAGCAGTTCTTC.

The CDR3, as DNA: TGCGCCAGCAGCTTGGCCGAGGGGGGTACCGGGGAGCTGTTTTTT. Protein: CASSLAEGGTGELFF. The chain combines TRBV5-1 with TRBJ2-2; D possibly uses TRBD1 or TRBD2 (6 bases each). The CDR3 is made up of 15 amino acids. With 0 bases removed from V and 5 bases from J, the gap between germline ends came to 11 bases. From germline, CDR1 is SGHRS and CDR2 YFSETQ.

This sequence joins TRBV6-5 and TRBJ1-2, with a weak D call TRBD1 (5 bases). Germline V gene lookup returns CDR1 MNHEY and CDR2 SVGAGI. The CDR3 spans 14 residues. V was cut by 5 bases and J by 4 bases, with 14 bases left in between. The CDR3 region has the DNA TGTGCCAGCAGTCAACCGGGACGGTCCTATGGCTACACCTTC. This encodes CASSQPGRSYGYTF.

This clone was recorded once. This same CDR3 is encoded by further DNA sequences in the sample. CDR3 DNA: TGTGCCAGCTCACCACGGGACCAAGAGACCCAGTACTTC. Protein sequence: CASSPRDQETQYF. The V and J genes are TRBV18 and TRBJ2-5; no clear D gene. Looked up from germline, CDR1 is KGHSH and CDR2 is LQKENI. V was shortened by 1 base and J by 0 bases, with 3 bases between the two germline ends. This CDR3 has 13 amino acids.

This clone has just one count. The chain has TRBV18 and TRBJ2-7, with D perhaps TRBD1 or TRBD2 (5 bases each). CDR1 is KGHSH, CDR2 LQKENI, per germline. This CDR3 is built from 15 residues. Trimming took 3 bases from V and 2 from J, leaving 14 bases between them. CDR3 sequence: CASSPFRDATYEQYF. CDR3 sequence (DNA): TGTGCCAGCTCACCGTTCCGGGACGCCACCTACGAGCAGTACTTC.

Comments on this clone: Other DNA sequences in this specimen translate into the identical CDR3. The V call is TRBV6-5, the J call TRBJ1-1; possibly TRBD1 for D (5 bases). CDR1 MNHEY and CDR2 SVGAGI come from the germline V gene. The CDR3 is made up of 15 amino acids. V was pared by 2 bases and J by 0 bases, with 10 bases between. CDR3 sequence reads: CASSYGGHLNTEAFF. CDR3 coding DNA: TGTGCCAGCAGTTACGGCGGACACCTGAACACTGAAGCTTTCTTT.